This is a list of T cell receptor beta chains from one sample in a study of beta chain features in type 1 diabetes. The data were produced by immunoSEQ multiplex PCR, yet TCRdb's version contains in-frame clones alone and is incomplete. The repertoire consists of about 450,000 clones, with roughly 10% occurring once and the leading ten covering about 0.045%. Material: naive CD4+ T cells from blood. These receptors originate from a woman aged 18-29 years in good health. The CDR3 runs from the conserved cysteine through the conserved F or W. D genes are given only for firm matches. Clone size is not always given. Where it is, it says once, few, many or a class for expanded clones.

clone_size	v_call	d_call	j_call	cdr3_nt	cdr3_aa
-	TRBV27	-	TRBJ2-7	TGTGCCAGCAGTCCCCTCCGGGACTTTCCTTCCTACGAGCAGTACTTC	CASSPLRDFPSYEQYF
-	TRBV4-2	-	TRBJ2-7	TGTGCCAGCAGCCCAACTTTCCCTTCCGGGTACTACGAGCAGTACTTC	CASSPTFPSGYYEQYF
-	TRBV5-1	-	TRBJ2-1	TGCGCCAGCACGCCCCAACTCAACTACAATGAGCAGTTCTTC	CASTPQLNYNEQFF
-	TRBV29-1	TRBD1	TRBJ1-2	TGCAGCGTTGAAGTCCGGGACAGACCTTTTAACTATGGCTACACCTTC	CSVEVRDRPFNYGYTF
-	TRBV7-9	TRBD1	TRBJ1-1	TGTGCCAGCAGCGTACAGGGGGCGCGGAGCACTGAAGCTTTCTTT	CASSVQGARSTEAFF
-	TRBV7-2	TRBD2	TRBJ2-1	TGTGCCAGCAGCCCGGGACTAGCGGGAGTAAGTGAGCAGTTCTTC	CASSPGLAGVSEQFF
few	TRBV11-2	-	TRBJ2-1	TGTGCCAGCAGCTTGATTTTGGGTGAACACGAGCAGTTCTTC	CASSLILGEHEQFF
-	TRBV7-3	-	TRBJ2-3	TGTGCCAGCAGCTTAGCGGCCACTAGCACAGATACGCAGTATTTT	CASSLAATSTDTQYF
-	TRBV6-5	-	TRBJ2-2	TGTGCCAGCAGTTACTCACCGACTAGATCCGGGGAGCTGTTTTTT	CASSYSPTRSGELFF
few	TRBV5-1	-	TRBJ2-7	TGCGCCAGCAGCTTGGGCCAGGGAATCTACGAGCAGTACTTC	CASSLGQGIYEQYF
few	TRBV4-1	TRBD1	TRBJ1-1	TGCGCCAGCAGCCAAGAAGCCACAATGGACAGGGAAGCTTTCTTT	CASSQEATMDREAFF
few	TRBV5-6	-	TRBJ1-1	TGTGCCAGCAGCTGGGACCAACTAGGGACTGAAGCTTTCTTT	CASSWDQLGTEAFF
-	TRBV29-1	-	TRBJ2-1	TGCAGCGTTGATGGTGTCACCGGTCATGAGCAGTTCTTC	CSVDGVTGHEQFF
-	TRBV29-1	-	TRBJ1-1	TGCAGCGTCCCAACCATGAACACTGAAGCTTTCTTT	CSVPTMNTEAFF
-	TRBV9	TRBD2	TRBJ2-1	TGTGCCAGCAGCGTCACCCCGGGAGGCGACAATGAGCAGTTCTTC	CASSVTPGGDNEQFF
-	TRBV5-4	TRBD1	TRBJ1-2	TGTGCCAGCAGCTTGGGACAGGGTAACTATGGCTACACCTTC	CASSLGQGNYGYTF
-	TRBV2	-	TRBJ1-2	TGTGCCAGCATCGTGGAAGCTAACTATGGCTACACCTTC	CASIVEANYGYTF
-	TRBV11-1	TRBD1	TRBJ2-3	TGTGCCAGCAGCCCTGGTAGGAGGACAGGGGGCACAGATACGCAGTATTTT	CASSPGRRTGGTDTQYF
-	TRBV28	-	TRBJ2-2	TGTGCCAGCAGGCGGACAGTAACCGGGGAGCTGTTTTTT	CASRRTVTGELFF
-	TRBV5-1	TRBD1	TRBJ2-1	TGCGCCAGCAGCTTGTCGGCGACAGGGCCTAACAATGAGCAGTTCTTC	CASSLSATGPNNEQFF
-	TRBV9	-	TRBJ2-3	TGTGCCAGCAGCGTATCCTCTAGCACAGATACGCAGTATTTT	CASSVSSSTDTQYF
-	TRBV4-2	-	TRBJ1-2	TGTGCCAGCAGCCTTAGGACGGGAGATGGCTACACCTTC	CASSLRTGDGYTF
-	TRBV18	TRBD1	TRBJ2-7	TGTGCCAGCTCACCACAGGGGACAGGGCTCGACGAGCAGTACTTC	CASSPQGTGLDEQYF
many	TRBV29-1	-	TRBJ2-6	TGCAGCGTTGATCGGCTGCACTCTGGGGCCAACGTCCTGACTTTC	CSVDRLHSGANVLTF
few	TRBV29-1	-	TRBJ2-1	TGCAGCGTTGAGGGACCCCAGAGTGGGAATGAGCAGTTCTTC	CSVEGPQSGNEQFF
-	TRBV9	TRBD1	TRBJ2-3	TGTGCCAGCAGCGTGGGACAGGGCGCAGATACGCAGTATTTT	CASSVGQGADTQYF
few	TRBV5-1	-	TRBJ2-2	TGCGCCAGCAGCTTGAAGATTCCCACCGGGGAGCTGTTTTTT	CASSLKIPTGELFF
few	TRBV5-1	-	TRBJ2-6	TGCGCCAGCTCGCCGGTTGCTGGGGCCAACGTCCTGACTTTC	CASSPVAGANVLTF
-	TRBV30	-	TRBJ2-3	TGTGCCTGGAGGGGTTGGTGTATCAGCACAGATACGCAGTATTTT	CAWRGWCISTDTQYF
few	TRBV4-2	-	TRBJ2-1	TGTGCCAGCAGCCAGGACTACAACTACAATGAGCAGTTCTTC	CASSQDYNYNEQFF
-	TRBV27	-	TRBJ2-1	TGTGCCAGCAGTTTCGCAGCGTCTAGCTCCTACAATGAGCAGTTCTTC	CASSFAASSSYNEQFF
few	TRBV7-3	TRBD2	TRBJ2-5	TGTGCCAGCAGCTTGGGTTCTACTAGCGCGGAGACCCAGTACTTC	CASSLGSTSAETQYF
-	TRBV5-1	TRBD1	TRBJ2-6	TGCGCCAGCAACAGTGGAAGGGACAGCCCCCCTCTGGGGGCCAACGTCCTGACTTTC	CASNSGRDSPPLGANVLTF
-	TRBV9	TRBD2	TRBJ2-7	TGTGCCAGCAGCCCCGGACTAGCGGGAGTAGAGCAGTACTTC	CASSPGLAGVEQYF
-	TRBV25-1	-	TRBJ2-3	TGTGCCAGCAGTGAATTTGACACCACAGATACGCAGTATTTT	CASSEFDTTDTQYF
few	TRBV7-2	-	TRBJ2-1	TGTGCCAGCAGCTCACGACAGCGGGTCAATGAGCAGTTCTTC	CASSSRQRVNEQFF